One T cell receptor (beta chain) is described in this entry. Its matching antigen is unknown. The entirety of the isolated RNA underwent reverse transcription, so expressed TCRB transcripts were sequenced. Clones were read by immunoSEQ multiplex PCR, and TCRdb kept only the in-frame ones, dropping some. The data contain 400,000 to 500,000 clones, around 13% of them seen just once; the ten biggest clones take up less than 0.04%. This entry is derived from a study of beta chain features in type 1 diabetes. Populations obtained by sorting all exceeded 98% purity. Overall study findings and caveats: VDJ junctions sequenced from type 1 diabetes patients showed fewer insertions and more deletions. It was among patients, rather than healthy donors, that naive, central memory and Treg TCRB repertoires appeared more similar.

Germline CDR1 reads SNHLY; CDR2 reads FYNNEI. The CDR3 spans 19 residues. V lost 5 bases to trimming and J lost 0 bases; unmatched junction nucleotides: 11. The sequenced sample consisted of naive CD4+ T cells from blood. V and J are TRBV2 and TRBJ2-3; TRBD2 aligns across 13 bases. The sequence was collected from a man aged 25 to 45 in good health. The CDR3 spells CASSLIRTSGGRSTDTQYF. The CDR3 coding sequence is TGTGCCAGCAGTCTAATTCGGACTAGCGGGGGCCGGAGCACAGATACGCAGTATTTT.